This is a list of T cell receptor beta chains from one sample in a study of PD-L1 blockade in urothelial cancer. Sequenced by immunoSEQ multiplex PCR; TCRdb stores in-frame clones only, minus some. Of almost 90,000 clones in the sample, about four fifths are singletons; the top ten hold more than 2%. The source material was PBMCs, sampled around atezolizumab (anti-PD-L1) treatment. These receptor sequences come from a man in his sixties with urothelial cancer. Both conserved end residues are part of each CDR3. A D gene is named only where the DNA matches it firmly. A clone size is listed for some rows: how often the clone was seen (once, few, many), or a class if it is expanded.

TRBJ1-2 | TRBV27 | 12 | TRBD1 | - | TGTGCCAGCAGTCGGACAGGGGTGGCCTACACCTTC | CASSRTGVAYTF
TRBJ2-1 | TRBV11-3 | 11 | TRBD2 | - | TGTGCCAGCAGCTCCGGGGGGGAGCAGTTCTTC | CASSSGGEQFF
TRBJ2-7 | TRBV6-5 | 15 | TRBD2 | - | TGTGCCAGCAGGAGGACTAGCGGGGGGCTCTACGAGCAGTACTTC | CASRRTSGGLYEQYF
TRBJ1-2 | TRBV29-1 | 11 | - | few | TGCAGCGTTGCAAATAACTATGGCTACACCTTC | CSVANNYGYTF
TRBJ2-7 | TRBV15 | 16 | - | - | TGTGCCACCAGCAGAGATCGATCGTCCTATCGTTCCGAGCAGTACTTC | CATSRDRSSYRSEQYF
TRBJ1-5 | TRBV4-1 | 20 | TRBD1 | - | TGCGCCAGCAGCCAACTCGCACTTAGGCTACCGGGACAGTCAAATCAGCCCCAGCATTTT | CASSQLALRLPGQSNQPQHF
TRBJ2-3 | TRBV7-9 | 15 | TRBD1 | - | TGTGCCAGCAGCTTGGGGACAGGGGGGCCATATACGCAGTATTTT | CASSLGTGGPYTQYF
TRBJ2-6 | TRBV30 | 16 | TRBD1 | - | TGTGCCTGGGGGGACAGGGGATTTCCTGGGGCCAACGTCCTGACTTTC | CAWGDRGFPGANVLTF
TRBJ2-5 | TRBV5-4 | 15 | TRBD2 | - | TGTGCCAGCAGCTTGTTGACTAGCGACCTGGGGACCCAGTACTTC | CASSLLTSDLGTQYF
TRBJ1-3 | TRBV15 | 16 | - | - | TGTGCCACCAGCAGAGGGGACATAATCGGTGGAAACACCATATATTTT | CATSRGDIIGGNTIYF
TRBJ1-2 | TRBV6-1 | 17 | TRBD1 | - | TGTGCCAGCAGTGAAGCGCTGGGGACAGGGAATCACTATGGCTACACCTTC | CASSEALGTGNHYGYTF
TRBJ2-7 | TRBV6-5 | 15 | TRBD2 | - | TGTGCCAGCAGCCTTACTAGCGGGAGCTCCTACGAGCAGTACTTC | CASSLTSGSSYEQYF
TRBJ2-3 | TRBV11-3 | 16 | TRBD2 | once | TGTGCCAGCAGCTTCGGGGGTAGCGGGATGGTGGATACGCAGTATTTT | CASSFGGSGMVDTQYF
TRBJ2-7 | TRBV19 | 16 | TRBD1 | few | TGTGCCAGTAGTCTAGGAATCCCGGGACAGGGCTACGAGCAGTACTTC | CASSLGIPGQGYEQYF
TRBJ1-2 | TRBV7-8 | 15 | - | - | TGTGCCAGCAGTCAAGCGCCGGGTTCGGACTATGGCTACACCTTC | CASSQAPGSDYGYTF
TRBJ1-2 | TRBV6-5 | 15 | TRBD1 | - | TGTGCCAGCAGTTACGGTGGAGGGGGCGACTATGGCTACACCTTC | CASSYGGGGDYGYTF
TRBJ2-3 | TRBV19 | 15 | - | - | TGTGCCAGTAGCCGGCAGGGGATGAGCACAGATACGCAGTATTTT | CASSRQGMSTDTQYF
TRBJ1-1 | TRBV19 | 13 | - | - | TGTGCCACTACACAGGGTGTCGTGACTGAAGCTTTCTTT | CATTQGVVTEAFF
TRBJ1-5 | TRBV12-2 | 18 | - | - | TGTGCAAGTCGCCAACACGACAGGGGAATGAAGCGCAATCAGCCCCAGCATTTT | CASRQHDRGMKRNQPQHF
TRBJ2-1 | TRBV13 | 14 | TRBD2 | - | TGTGCCAGTTCGCGGGGGGGAACCTACAATGAGCAGTTCTTC | CASSRGGTYNEQFF
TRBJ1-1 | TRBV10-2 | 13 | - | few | TGCGCCAGCAGTATGGACACGAACACTGAAGCTTTCTTT | CASSMDTNTEAFF
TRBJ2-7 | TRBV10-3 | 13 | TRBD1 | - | TGTGCCATCAGTGGGACAGGATCCTACGAGCAGTACTTC | CAISGTGSYEQYF
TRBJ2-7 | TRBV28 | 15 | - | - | TGTGCCAGCAGTTTACTGACAGGTTCCCCCTACGAGCAGTACTTC | CASSLLTGSPYEQYF
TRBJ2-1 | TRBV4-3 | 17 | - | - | TGCGCCAGCAGCCAAAGGCTTGGGACATCCTCCTACAATGAGCAGTTCTTC | CASSQRLGTSSYNEQFF
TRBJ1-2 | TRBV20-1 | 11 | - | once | TGCAGTGCCCGCCAGGGCGAAGGCTACACCTTC | CSARQGEGYTF
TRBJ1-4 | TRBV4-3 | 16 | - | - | TGCGCCAGCAGCCAAGGGAACAGGGACCCTGGTGAAAAACTGTTTTTT | CASSQGNRDPGEKLFF
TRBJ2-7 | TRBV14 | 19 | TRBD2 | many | TGTGCCAGCAGCCACCGACGGCTAGCGGGAGGGCCAATCTCCTACGAGCAGTACTTC | CASSHRRLAGGPISYEQYF
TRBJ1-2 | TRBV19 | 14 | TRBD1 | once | TGTGCCAGTAGTGAAGACAGGGGGAACTATGGCTACACCTTC | CASSEDRGNYGYTF
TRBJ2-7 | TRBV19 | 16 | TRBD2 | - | TGTGCCAGTAGCCCCTCCGGGACTACTAGGAGTTACGAGCAGTACTTC | CASSPSGTTRSYEQYF
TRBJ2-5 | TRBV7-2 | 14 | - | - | TGTGCCAGCAGCTTAAGGAGGTACCAAGAGACCCAGTACTTC | CASSLRRYQETQYF
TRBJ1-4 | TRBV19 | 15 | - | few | TGTGCCAGTAGTATAGCGACCTCTCGTTCGGGAAAACTGTTTTTT | CASSIATSRSGKLFF
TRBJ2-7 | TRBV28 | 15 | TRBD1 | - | TGTGCCAGCAGCTTACCCGGGACAGGGGTCTACGAGCAGTACTTC | CASSLPGTGVYEQYF
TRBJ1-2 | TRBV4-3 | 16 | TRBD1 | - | TGCGCCAGCAGCCAAGATGGGAGACAGGGGAACTATGGCTACACCTTC | CASSQDGRQGNYGYTF
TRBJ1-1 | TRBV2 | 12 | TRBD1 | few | TGTGCCAGCAGTGATGTACCAGGGGGAGCTTTCTTT | CASSDVPGGAFF
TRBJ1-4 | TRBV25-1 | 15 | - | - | TGTGCCAGCAGTTGGAGGGCAATGGGGGGTGAAAAACTGTTTTTT | CASSWRAMGGEKLFF